The entry below describes one TCR beta chain. Its cognate antigen is unknown. Generation of cDNA took place in eight separate reactions per sample. UMIs that included a 6-nucleotide sample barcode were added by template switching, which took place during cDNA synthesis. TCRdb processed the 5' RACE reads again and assigns one entry to each CDR3 protein, with no DNA. The sample's table shows more than 300,000 distinct CDR3 sequences. This CDR3 is built from 16 residues. Per the germline V gene, CDR1 is SGHNT and CDR2 is YYREEE (reference sequence). These data come from a study of monozygotic twins with inflammatory bowel disease. Study conclusions and caveats: Patients with IBD had less TCRbeta diversity (inverse Simpson) than their healthy co-twins. With others, IBD patients shared fewer clonotypes than healthy twins did, especially with disease activity.

This clonotype originated in a human donor with ulcerative colitis or Crohn's disease, or a healthy co-twin of an affected twin (not recorded which). The rearrangement uses TRBV5-4 and TRBJ1-2; with no DNA, the TCRdb D assignment of TRBD1 cannot be verified. The sequenced material came from blood. The CDR3 reads CASSPDGGPLSYGYTF.